The T cell receptor beta chain under discussion was sequenced for a study of vaccination and CD4 T cells after COVID-19. Between the trimmed V and J ends, which lost 8 bases and 7 bases, there was a span of 26 bases. Germline loops: CDR1 MRHNA, CDR2 SNTAGT. The CDR3 is made up of 16 amino acids. Sequencing of cultured CD4+ T cell DNA used the Oncomine TCR Beta short-read assay. Cultures of CD4+ T cells served as the source for extracting genomic DNA. TCRdb fed the PCR reads into MiXCR, producing one record per CDR3 protein. The sample lists about 6,500 distinct CDR3 sequences; roughly a sixth were seen once. This clonotype was picked up a small number of times. What it recognizes is unknown. Stated treatment: roughly 10-day PBMC culture with coronavirus spike peptide pools or control peptides (ViraFEST assay).

V usage is TRBV6-4 and J usage is TRBJ2-5, with D possibly TRBD2 on 7 matching bases. The source material was CD4+ T cells from blood, cultured in vitro. The sequence was collected from a human donor who had recovered from COVID-19. CDR3 sequence: CASRLPGGTKRVTQYF. The CDR3 nucleotides are TGTGCCAGCCGCCTCCCGGGGGGCACAAAAAGGGTGACCCAGTACTTC.